A selection of T cell receptor beta chains follows, all from one sample in a study of shared clonotypes between healthy human individuals. Only in-frame clones appear in the TCRdb table, and some are missing; sequencing was by immunoSEQ multiplex PCR. The table shows some 2,400,000 clones, with roughly 95% occurring only once. The sample was naive CD4+ T cells sorted from blood. These receptor sequences come from a young man in good health. The CDR3 runs from the conserved cysteine through the conserved F or W. The D gene is left open where the match is weak. The listing skips clone size in some rows; elsewhere it reads once, few, many or a size class.

TRBV7-2	TRBJ2-5	-	once	CASSPPSKETQYF	TGTGCCAGCAGCCCCCCCAGTAAAGAGACCCAGTACTTC
TRBV10-3	TRBJ2-7	-	-	CATGGSPDEQYF	TGTGCCACGGGGGGCAGCCCGGACGAGCAGTACTTC
TRBV5-6	TRBJ2-3	-	-	CASSSLEAPGHGTQYF	TGTGCCAGCAGCTCCCTGGAGGCCCCCGGTCATGGTACGCAGTATTTT
TRBV6-5	TRBJ2-1	-	-	CASSSLPLIGDNEQFF	TGTGCCAGCAGTTCCCTTCCCCTAATTGGGGACAATGAGCAGTTCTTC
TRBV29-1	TRBJ1-2	-	-	CSAGHIGGGYTF	TGCAGCGCCGGACACATAGGGGGTGGCTACACCTTC
TRBV5-1	TRBJ2-5	-	-	CASSPARLGQETQYF	TGCGCCAGCAGCCCCGCGAGACTAGGCCAAGAGACCCAGTACTTC
TRBV6-1	TRBJ2-7	TRBD1	-	CASSLSGQPTHEQYF	TGTGCCAGCAGTCTCTCGGGACAGCCGACCCACGAGCAGTACTTC
TRBV7-2	TRBJ2-7	TRBD2	-	CASWLAGIYEQYF	TGTGCCAGCTGGCTAGCGGGAATCTACGAGCAGTACTTC
TRBV15	TRBJ1-5	-	-	CATSRDQEGGQPQHF	TGTGCCACCAGCAGAGATCAAGAGGGCGGGCAGCCCCAGCATTTT
TRBV10-3	TRBJ2-1	-	-	CAIRMDSYNEQFF	TGTGCCATCAGGATGGACAGCTACAATGAGCAGTTCTTC
TRBV27	TRBJ2-2	TRBD2	-	CASSPGLASLRGTGELFF	TGTGCCAGCAGCCCGGGACTAGCGTCACTCCGGGGGACCGGGGAGCTGTTTTTT
TRBV4-3	TRBJ2-2	-	-	CASSQEATVWTGELFF	TGCGCCAGCAGCCAAGAGGCTACGGTCTGGACCGGGGAGCTGTTTTTT
TRBV6-6	TRBJ1-2	-	-	CASSYSGGSYTF	TGTGCCAGCAGTTACTCGGGGGGGTCCTACACCTTC
TRBV10-3	TRBJ2-3	-	-	CAISESRSPPTDTQYF	TGTGCCATCAGTGAGTCTCGGTCACCCCCCACAGATACGCAGTATTTT
TRBV27	TRBJ1-2	-	-	CASTGLPPGDNYGYTF	TGTGCCAGCACCGGACTCCCCCCAGGGGATAACTATGGCTACACCTTC
TRBV30	TRBJ2-3	-	-	CAWSLKAGTDTQYF	TGTGCCTGGAGTCTCAAAGCGGGCACAGATACGCAGTATTTT
TRBV6-6	TRBJ1-5	-	-	CASSYDGTPAAQHF	TGTGCCAGCAGTTACGACGGCACACCCGCGGCCCAGCATTTT
TRBV2	TRBJ2-1	TRBD2	-	CASITGRLYVDEQFF	TGTGCCAGCATTACCGGGAGGCTTTACGTCGATGAGCAGTTCTTC
TRBV1	TRBJ2-7	-	-	CTSSLKKRTAFLYEQYF	TGCACCAGCAGCCTTAAGAAGCGGACAGCCTTCCTCTACGAGCAGTACTTC
TRBV7-3	TRBJ2-7	TRBD1	-	CASSQGQGGPYEQYF	TGTGCCAGCAGCCAAGGACAGGGTGGTCCCTACGAGCAGTACTTC
TRBV7-2	TRBJ1-5	-	-	CASSVGGASNQPQHF	TGTGCCAGCAGCGTGGGGGGGGCCTCCAATCAGCCCCAGCATTTT
TRBV4-1	TRBJ2-2	-	-	CASSQGFSGETGELFF	TGCGCCAGCAGCCAAGGTTTCAGCGGAGAAACCGGGGAGCTGTTTTTT
TRBV11-2	TRBJ2-6	-	-	CASSFPSGANVLTF	TGTGCCAGCAGCTTCCCATCTGGGGCCAACGTCCTGACTTTC
TRBV30	TRBJ1-2	TRBD1	-	CARKGQGAGYTF	TGTGCCCGAAAAGGACAGGGCGCTGGCTACACCTTC
TRBV6-5	TRBJ2-7	-	-	CASSLGGEQYF	TGTGCCAGCAGTTTAGGGGGCGAGCAGTACTTC
TRBV6-5	TRBJ1-2	-	-	CASSYSRQNYGYTF	TGTGCCAGCAGTTACTCCCGACAGAACTATGGCTACACCTTC
TRBV7-2	TRBJ2-7	-	-	CASSQDRYEQYF	TGTGCCAGCAGCCAAGACAGGTACGAGCAGTACTTC
TRBV30	TRBJ1-1	TRBD1	-	CAFTPTGMNTEAFF	TGTGCCTTCACCCCGACAGGGATGAACACTGAAGCTTTCTTT
TRBV7-9	TRBJ1-1	TRBD1	-	CASSSQGWDTEAFF	TGTGCCAGCAGCTCACAGGGGTGGGACACTGAAGCTTTCTTT
TRBV7-2	TRBJ2-2	TRBD2	-	CASARSGANTGELFF	TGTGCCAGCGCGAGAAGCGGGGCGAACACCGGGGAGCTGTTTTTT
TRBV30	TRBJ1-1	-	-	CAWSVSGAPEAFF	TGTGCCTGGAGTGTTTCGGGGGCACCCGAAGCTTTCTTT
TRBV30	TRBJ2-7	-	-	CAWSVMGYEQYF	TGTGCCTGGAGTGTCATGGGCTACGAGCAGTACTTC
TRBV30	TRBJ1-5	-	few	CAWSEGTSNQPQHF	TGTGCCTGGAGTGAGGGCACTAGCAATCAGCCCCAGCATTTT
TRBV20-1	TRBJ2-3	-	-	CSAGDSDTQYF	TGCAGTGCTGGGGACTCTGATACGCAGTATTTT
TRBV7-8	TRBJ2-5	-	-	CASSHPGGETQYF	TGTGCCAGCAGCCACCCCGGAGGAGAGACCCAGTACTTC
TRBV19	TRBJ2-5	TRBD1	-	CASSRQGASETQYF	TGTGCCAGTAGTAGACAGGGGGCCTCGGAGACCCAGTACTTC
TRBV2	TRBJ2-7	-	-	CASSRPGLNHYEQYF	TGTGCCAGCAGTCGTCCGGGACTCAACCATTACGAGCAGTACTTC
TRBV19	TRBJ2-7	-	-	CASSIANSYEQYF	TGTGCCAGTAGTATAGCCAACTCCTACGAGCAGTACTTC
TRBV6-1	TRBJ2-7	-	-	CASKLDGTSYEQYF	TGTGCCAGCAAGTTAGACGGAACCTCCTACGAGCAGTACTTC
TRBV30	TRBJ2-3	-	once	CAWSVGGKLGDTQYF	TGTGCCTGGAGTGTAGGAGGGAAACTAGGTGATACGCAGTATTTT
TRBV2	TRBJ2-1	TRBD2	-	CASSEGDYYNEQFF	TGTGCCAGCAGTGAAGGGGACTACTACAATGAGCAGTTCTTC
TRBV9	TRBJ1-2	-	-	CASTRLRTAGDGYTF	TGTGCCAGCACCAGACTGAGGACGGCAGGGGATGGCTACACCTTC
TRBV7-8	TRBJ1-1	-	-	CASSRGFYTEAFF	TGTGCCAGCAGCCGTGGATTTTACACTGAAGCTTTCTTT
TRBV5-5	TRBJ2-5	TRBD1	-	CASSPSAGTGNVETQYF	TGTGCCAGCAGCCCCTCGGCCGGGACAGGGAATGTAGAGACCCAGTACTTC
TRBV6-1	TRBJ2-7	TRBD1	-	CASRKGQGAYEQYF	TGTGCCAGCAGGAAGGGACAGGGGGCCTACGAGCAGTACTTC
TRBV5-1	TRBJ2-7	-	-	CASSEGLPSYEQYF	TGCGCCAGCAGCGAGGGACTTCCCTCCTACGAGCAGTACTTC
TRBV28	TRBJ1-5	TRBD1	-	CASRLAGGAKSQPQHF	TGTGCCAGCAGGCTCGCAGGGGGCGCGAAAAGTCAGCCCCAGCATTTT
TRBV4-2	TRBJ2-3	TRBD2	-	CASSQDLISGGSYTQYF	TGTGCCAGCAGCCAAGATCTGATTAGCGGGGGCTCATATACGCAGTATTTT
TRBV18	TRBJ2-3	TRBD2	-	CASSRVTSGSGSDTQYF	TGTGCCAGCTCACGCGTGACTAGCGGGAGTGGTTCAGACACGCAGTATTTT
TRBV29-1	TRBJ1-4	-	-	CSGFEREKLFF	TGCAGCGGTTTCGAAAGGGAAAAACTGTTTTTT
TRBV5-1	TRBJ1-6	TRBD1	-	CASSPGQGAPPLHF	TGCGCCAGCAGCCCTGGACAGGGGGCCCCACCCCTCCACTTT
TRBV4-1	TRBJ2-5	-	-	CASSQVAGIRETQYF	TGCGCCAGCAGCCAAGTCGCAGGGATCCGTGAGACCCAGTACTTC
TRBV5-6	TRBJ2-3	-	-	CASSWRDTQYF	TGTGCCAGCAGTTGGAGGGATACGCAGTATTTT
TRBV19	TRBJ2-6	-	-	CASSMVSIGVLTF	TGTGCCAGTAGTATGGTCTCGATCGGCGTCCTGACTTTC